These 21 T cell receptor beta chains originate from one sample sequenced in a study of patients and donors after allogeneic stem cell transplantation. TCRdb fed the RT-PCR reads into MiXCR, producing one record per CDR3 protein. Among about 23,000 distinct CDR3 sequences listed, roughly 30% were seen once. What was sequenced was blood, either unsorted or a sorted T cell fraction (not recorded which). These receptors were collected from a human donor who was either an allogeneic HSCT recipient or a stem cell or donor lymphocyte infusion donor (not recorded which). It is not recorded whose cells these are; they may come from a transplant donor.

J is TRBJ1-4 and V is TRBV12-3 or TRBV12-4; 8 bases map to TRBD1. Trimming removed 4 bases from V and 10 bases from J; junction bases left unmatched: 5. This CDR3 has 13 residues. The CDR3 loop reads CASSYTGTGKLFF. In DNA form, the CDR3 reads TGTGCCAGCAGTTACACCGGGACAGGAAAACTGTTTTTT.

V usage is TRBV18 and J usage is TRBJ1-1, with D perhaps TRBD1 (5 bases). The CDR3 contains 16 residues. Germline CDR1 reads KGHSH; CDR2 reads LQKENI. V lost 5 bases and J lost 1, with 17 bases in between. CDR3 in DNA: TGTGCCAGCTCAGGACGTCAGGGCAGGACGAACACTGAAGCTTTCTTT. Protein product: CASSGRQGRTNTEAFF.

This sequence joins TRBV6-2 or TRBV6-3 and TRBJ1-5; the D gene is possibly TRBD1 (6 bases). The V gene's germline CDR1 is MNHEY and CDR2 SVGEGT. This CDR3 contains 14 residues. Trimming pared 4 bases from V and 2 bases from J, leaving 9 bases between. The CDR3 DNA sequence: TGTGCCAGCAGTTTCAACAGGGGCAATCAGCCCCAGCATTTT. Residues: CASSFNRGNQPQHF.

This clonotype was counted a few times. V gene TRBV20-1 combines with J gene TRBJ1-4; D possibly corresponds to TRBD1 (5 bases). Germline values: CDR1 DFQATT, CDR2 SNEGSKA (reference sequence). The germline V and J ends were trimmed by 2 bases and 6 bases, with 13 bases remaining between them. The CDR3 length is 14 residues. CDR3 sequence (DNA): TGCAGTGCTAGAAAGGGAGGGGTCGATGAAAAACTGTTTTTT. Translating it yields CSARKGGVDEKLFF.

This chain joins TRBV24-1 and TRBJ1-4, with a weak D call TRBD1 (5 bases). Germline values: CDR1 KGHDR, CDR2 SFDVKD. Trimming took off 0 bases at V and 4 bases at J, with 11 bases between the two ends. The CDR3 is 16 amino acids. In DNA, the CDR3 is TGTGCCACCAGTGATTTGCAACCCGGGGGTAATGAAAAACTGTTTTTT. It is translated as CATSDLQPGGNEKLFF.

The rearrangement uses TRBV6-6 and TRBJ1-5; D is unresolved. The CDR3 runs to 16 residues. CDR1 is MNHNY and CDR2 is SVGAGI in the germline V gene (reference sequence). V shed 2 bases and J shed 1 base, with 12 bases lying between them. The CDR3 sequence: CASSYPRADSNQPQHF. The CDR3 DNA follows: TGTGCCAGCAGTTACCCCCGGGCAGACAGCAATCAGCCCCAGCATTTT.

The chain employs TRBV6-2 or TRBV6-3 and TRBJ1-5, with TRBD1 as a possible D gene (5 bases). CDR1 and CDR2 from the germline V gene are MNHEY and SVGEGT. Trimming took off 6 bases at V and 3 bases at J, with 21 bases between the two ends. The length of the CDR3 is 17 residues. Here the CDR3 reads CASRTGVREGLNQPQHF. The CDR3 nucleotides are TGTGCCAGCAGAACCGGCGTCAGGGAGGGGCTCAATCAGCCCCAGCATTTT.

This clonotype was counted ten times or more. The CDR3 DNA follows: TGTGCCAGCAGCCGCGGGGGTATCTACGAGCAGTACTTC. Translated: CASSRGGIYEQYF. V usage is TRBV6-1 and J usage is TRBJ2-7; 7 bases are shared with TRBD2. This CDR3 is built from 13 residues. V shed 6 bases, J shed 3 bases, and the junction held 5 bases outside the gene matches. In germline, CDR1 is MNHNS, CDR2 SASEGT.

The rearrangement joins TRBV6-5 to TRBJ1-6; 7 positions agree with TRBD1. J lost 4 bases, V lost 0 bases, and 3 bases had no gene match. This CDR3 spans 16 amino acids. The germline CDR1 and CDR2 sequences are MNHEY and SVGAGI. CDR3 coding DNA: TGTGCCAGCAGTTACTCGGTGGGACAGTATAATTCACCCCTCCACTTT. Encoded protein: CASSYSVGQYNSPLHF.

The table lists this clonotype with a count of one. V usage is TRBV7-8 and J usage is TRBJ1-1; D not certain. Trimming cost V 3 bases and J 0 bases, with 11 bases left between them. Germline loops: CDR1 SGHVS, CDR2 FQNEAQ. This CDR3 is 15 amino acids long. CDR3 residues: CASSFWVTMNTEAFF. DNA for the CDR3: TGTGCCAGCAGCTTCTGGGTTACCATGAACACTGAAGCTTTCTTT. The whole variable domain, filled in from reference TRBV7-8 and TRBJ1-1, reads GAGVSQSPRYKVAKRGQDVALRCDPISGHVSLFWYQQALGQGPEFLTYFQNEAQLDKSGLPSDRFFAERPEGSVSTLKIQRTQQEDSAVYLCASSFWVTMNTEAFFGQGTRLTVV.

This clonotype occurred a few times. The chain couples TRBV29-1 to TRBJ1-2; D remains ambiguous. The CDR3 totals 13 residues. The V gene lost 6 bases and the J gene lost 3 bases, with 14 bases spanning the gap. From germline, CDR1 is SQVTM and CDR2 ANQGSEA. In DNA, the CDR3 is TGCAGCGTGGAGGGCCTGGGCGACTATGGCTACACCTTC. Its protein product is CSVEGLGDYGYTF.

The table lists this clonotype with a few counts. As DNA, the CDR3 is TGCAGTGCTAGAGATGGGGGGACTAGCAATCAGCCCCAGCATTTT. Its translation is CSARDGGTSNQPQHF. The genes are TRBV20-1 and TRBJ1-5, with a possible D match to TRBD1 (5 bases). The CDR3 length is 15 residues. Germline values: CDR1 DFQATT, CDR2 SNEGSKA (reference sequence). V was trimmed by 0 bases and J by 0 bases, leaving 9 bases between them.

This chain links TRBV30 with TRBJ1-2; possible D gene TRBD1, 5 bases. CDR1 GTSNPN and CDR2 SVGIG come from the germline V gene (reference sequence). The CDR3 consists of 14 residues. V was pared by 2 bases and J by 0 bases, with 10 bases between. This CDR3 is CAWSRDRANYGYTF. The CDR3 nucleotides are TGTGCCTGGAGTAGAGACAGAGCTAACTATGGCTACACCTTC.

This chain joins TRBV2 and TRBJ2-1; D gene uncertain. This CDR3 comprises 12 residues. V gave up 2 bases and J gave up 12 bases, with 11 bases separating them. Germline V CDR1 and CDR2: SNHLY, FYNNEI. As DNA, the CDR3 is TGTGCCAGCAGTGAACCCCCCGGCTCGCAGTTCTTC. Residues: CASSEPPGSQFF. Together with reference TRBV2 and TRBJ2-1, the CDR3 gives the full variable domain: EPEVTQTPSHQVTQMGQEVILRCVPISNHLYFYWYRQILGQKVEFLVSFYNNEISEKSEIFDDQFSVERPDGSNFTLKIRSTKLEDSAMYFCASSEPPGSQFFGPGTRLTVL.

The V gene is TRBV10-3, the J gene TRBJ2-7, with a weak D call TRBD1 (6 bases). Germline V gene data show CDR1 as ENHRY and CDR2 as SYGVKD. The CDR3 has 14 residues. V was cut by 4 bases and J by 5 bases, with 15 bases left in between. CDR3: CAISGGAHRDEQYF. CDR3 nucleotides: TGTGCCATCAGTGGAGGGGCACACAGGGACGAGCAGTACTTC.

The V gene is TRBV24-1, the J gene TRBJ2-5; 15 bases agree with TRBD2. V shed 7 bases and J 5 bases; nucleotides not matched to a gene: 4. The V gene's germline CDR1 is KGHDR and CDR2 SFDVKD. The CDR3 covers 15 residues. In DNA form, the CDR3 reads TGTGCCACCAGCCTGGGACTAGCGGGGGGTGAGACCCAGTACTTC. Translating it yields CATSLGLAGGETQYF.

The V call is TRBV4-2, the J call TRBJ1-5; D is possibly TRBD1 (5 bases). Trimming shortened V by 0 bases and J by 2 bases, and 11 bases separated the two germline ends. The CDR3 spans 16 residues. The germline V gene has CDR1 LGHNA and CDR2 YNFKEQ. The CDR3 bases are TGTGCCAGCAGCCAAGAAGGCGGGGCCGGCAATCAGCCCCAGCATTTT. It is translated as CASSQEGGAGNQPQHF.

This clonotype has more than one count but fewer than ten. The chain joins TRBV20-1 to TRBJ2-3; a possible D gene is TRBD1 (6 bases). Trimming stripped 2 bases from V and 3 bases from J, with 12 bases between. The germline V gene encodes CDR1 DFQATT and CDR2 SNEGSKA (reference sequence). The CDR3 totals 14 residues. DNA of the CDR3: TGCAGTGCTAGAAGTGGGGGCTGGACAGATACGCAGTATTTT. Translated: CSARSGGWTDTQYF.

The chain carries TRBV11-2 and TRBJ2-4; the D gene is possibly TRBD2 (5 bases). CDR3 length: 16 residues. V was clipped by 1 base and J by 9 bases, with 19 bases between them. Germline CDR1 is SGHAT and CDR2 is FQNNGV. The DNA for the CDR3 is TGTGCCAGCAGCTTAGGGGCAGCCGGACTTGGCACCATTCAGTACTTC. It translates to CASSLGAAGLGTIQYF.

In DNA form, the CDR3 reads TGTGCCAGCAGCTCCCACAGGATCCCCAATGAAAAACTGTTTTTT. It yields the protein CASSSHRIPNEKLFF. The genes are TRBV7-8 and TRBJ1-4; tentative D call: TRBD1 (5 bases). Trimming shortened V by 4 bases and J by 5 bases, and 14 bases separated the two germline ends. Germline CDR1 reads SGHVS; CDR2 reads FQNEAQ. The CDR3 spans 15 residues.

This clonotype was seen a single time. A read error may explain this, as a much larger clone is one base away. The chain has TRBV20-1 and TRBJ1-2; 8 bases agree with TRBD1. Germline V lookup: CDR1 DFQATT, CDR2 SNEGSKA (reference sequence). The CDR3 is 13 residues long. Trimming took 2 bases from V and 14 from J; bases not matched to a gene: 13. This CDR3 is CSARTPVDRGSTF. CDR3 in DNA: TGCAGTGCTAGAACCCCGGTAGACAGGGGTTCAACCTTC.